Sequencing of this TCR beta chain was carried out in a study of blood T cell repertoires in COVID-19. About the study: Samples came from the United States, Italy and Spain, spanning acute and convalescent COVID-19. PBMCs, B-cell-depleted T cells, or T cells provided the cDNA or gDNA that made up the material.

The CDR3 totals 16 residues. Germline CDR1 is LGHNA and CDR2 is YNFKEQ. Trimming removed 1 base from V and 5 bases from J, with 18 bases in between. As handled by the study authors: Quantification of nucleated cells was approximated via reference gene primer amplification. The assay was immunoSEQ multiplex PCR, and TCRdb's table has in-frame clones only and misses some. The V and J calls and clone size were taken over from that table, and D and trimming were inferred from the DNA. This table holds 90,000 to 120,000 clones, 89% found once. The chain carries TRBV4-2 and TRBJ2-7; tentatively, D is TRBD1 (6 bases). Sequenced material: peripheral blood. The clonotype was recovered from a man in his forties or fifties with active or convalescent COVID-19. The CDR3 bases are TGTGCCAGCAGCCAAGGTCCAGGGGCAGGAGTAAACGAGCAGTACTTC. Translating it yields CASSQGPGAGVNEQYF.